This T cell receptor beta chain emerged from a study of cytomegalovirus exposure and HLA in healthy donors. V shed 3 bases and J shed 5 bases, with 8 bases lying between them. The germline gives CDR1 SQVTM, CDR2 ANQGSEA. The CDR3 has 12 amino acids. The study ran its PCR with 60 Vbeta and 13 Jbeta primers. Sequencing used immunoSEQ multiplex PCR; TCRdb keeps in-frame clones, though not all of them. The table lists around 120,000 clones, around three quarters of them singletons. The sequence was collected from a woman aged 40 to 50 in good health and CMV-seropositive. The chain uses TRBV29-1 and TRBJ2-1; D is perhaps TRBD2 (5 bases). Specimen: PBMCs. Here the CDR3 reads CSVDAGHNEQFF. The DNA of the CDR3 is TGCAGCGTTGATGCGGGTCACAATGAGCAGTTCTTC.